This is a list of T cell receptor beta chains from one sample in a study of breast tumors, draining lymph nodes, adjacent tissues. MiXCR, applied by TCRdb to the multiplex PCR reads, yields one record per CDR3 protein. Of 100,000 to 150,000 distinct CDR3 sequences in the sample, around 20% are singletons; the top ten hold 3.5% to 4.5%. The sample consisted of axillary lymph node tissue. Receptors were obtained from a female donor with breast cancer. Some clones in this sample may be carry-over from other donors' samples. Both conserved end residues are part of each CDR3. The D gene is left open where the match is weak. Clone size appears in some rows only: once, few, many, or a class for an expanded clone.

size | J | V | D | CDR3 | DNA
many | TRBJ1-2 | TRBV28 | NA | CASSLPPTGAYTF | TGTGCCAGCAGTTTACCTCCGACAGGAGCCTACACCTTC
many | TRBJ2-5 | TRBV5-4 | TRBD2 | CASSLASSGGRKTQYF | TGTGCCAGCAGCTTGGCTTCTAGCGGGGGCCGGAAGACCCAGTACTTC
many | TRBJ2-3 | TRBV10-3 | TRBD2 | CAISDNSGRGEGTDTQYF | TGTGCCATCAGTGATAATAGCGGGAGGGGCGAGGGCACAGATACGCAGTATTTT
NA | TRBJ2-5 | TRBV18 | NA | CASSPRNVQETQYF | TGTGCCAGCTCACCCCGAAACGTTCAAGAGACCCAGTACTTC
many | TRBJ2-5 | TRBV25-1 | NA | CASSESDGAGGTQYF | TGTGCCAGCAGTGAATCGGACGGGGCCGGTGGGACCCAGTACTTC
many | TRBJ2-1 | TRBV2 | TRBD2 | CASRVTGTSRSNEQFF | TGTGCCAGCAGGGTGACCGGGACTAGCAGGAGTAATGAGCAGTTCTTC
many | TRBJ1-2 | TRBV27 | NA | CASPEGRCQSRGYTF | TGTGCCAGCCCCGAGGGCCGATGCCAGAGCAGAGGCTACACCTTC
many | TRBJ2-5 | TRBV7-2 | TRBD2 | CASSLGGLAGPQETQYF | TGTGCCAGCAGCTTAGGGGGACTAGCGGGACCCCAAGAGACCCAGTACTTC
many | TRBJ2-2 | TRBV3-1 | TRBD2 | CASSLSSGRTGELFF | TGTGCCAGCAGCCTCTCTAGCGGGCGTACCGGGGAGCTGTTTTTT
many | TRBJ2-3 | TRBV24-1 | TRBD2 | CATGTSTDTQYF | TGTGCCACCGGGACTAGTACAGATACGCAGTATTTT
NA | TRBJ2-3 | TRBV28 | TRBD1 | CASSRQGARTDTQYF | TGTGCCAGCAGTCGACAGGGGGCTAGGACAGATACGCAGTATTTT
once | TRBJ2-2 | TRBV6-6 | NA | CASSFHISQGTGELFF | TGTGCCAGCAGTTTTCACATCTCTCAGGGCACCGGGGAGCTGTTTTTT
NA | TRBJ2-1 | TRBV30 | NA | CAWSPPRDLGLVGEQFF | TGTGCCTGGAGTCCTCCCAGGGACTTGGGACTTGTGGGTGAGCAGTTCTTC
many | TRBJ2-2 | TRBV20-1 | TRBD1 | CSAREDRGHGELFF | TGCAGTGCACGTGAGGACAGGGGGCACGGGGAGCTGTTTTTT
NA | TRBJ1-1 | TRBV7-9 | NA | CASSPGGYTEAFF | TGTGCCAGCAGCCCCGGAGGGTACACTGAAGCTTTCTTT
many | TRBJ1-5 | TRBV7-2 | NA | CASSLLSGSNQPQHF | TGTGCCAGCAGCTTACTCTCAGGGAGCAATCAGCCCCAGCATTTT